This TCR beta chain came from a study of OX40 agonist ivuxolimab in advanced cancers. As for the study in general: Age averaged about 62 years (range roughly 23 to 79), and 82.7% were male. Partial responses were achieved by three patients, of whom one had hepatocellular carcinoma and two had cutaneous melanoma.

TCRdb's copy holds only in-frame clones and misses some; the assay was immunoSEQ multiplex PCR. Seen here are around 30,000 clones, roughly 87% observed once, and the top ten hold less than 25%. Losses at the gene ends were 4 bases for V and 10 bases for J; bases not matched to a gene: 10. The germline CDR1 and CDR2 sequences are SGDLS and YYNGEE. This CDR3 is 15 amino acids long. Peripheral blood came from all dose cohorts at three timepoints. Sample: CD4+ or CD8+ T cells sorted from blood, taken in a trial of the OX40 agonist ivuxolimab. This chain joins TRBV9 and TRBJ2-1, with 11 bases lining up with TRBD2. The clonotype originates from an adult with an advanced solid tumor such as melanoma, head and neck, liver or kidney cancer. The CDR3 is CASSPIAGGPKEQFF. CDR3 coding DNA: TGTGCCAGCAGCCCCATAGCGGGGGGGCCCAAGGAGCAGTTCTTC.